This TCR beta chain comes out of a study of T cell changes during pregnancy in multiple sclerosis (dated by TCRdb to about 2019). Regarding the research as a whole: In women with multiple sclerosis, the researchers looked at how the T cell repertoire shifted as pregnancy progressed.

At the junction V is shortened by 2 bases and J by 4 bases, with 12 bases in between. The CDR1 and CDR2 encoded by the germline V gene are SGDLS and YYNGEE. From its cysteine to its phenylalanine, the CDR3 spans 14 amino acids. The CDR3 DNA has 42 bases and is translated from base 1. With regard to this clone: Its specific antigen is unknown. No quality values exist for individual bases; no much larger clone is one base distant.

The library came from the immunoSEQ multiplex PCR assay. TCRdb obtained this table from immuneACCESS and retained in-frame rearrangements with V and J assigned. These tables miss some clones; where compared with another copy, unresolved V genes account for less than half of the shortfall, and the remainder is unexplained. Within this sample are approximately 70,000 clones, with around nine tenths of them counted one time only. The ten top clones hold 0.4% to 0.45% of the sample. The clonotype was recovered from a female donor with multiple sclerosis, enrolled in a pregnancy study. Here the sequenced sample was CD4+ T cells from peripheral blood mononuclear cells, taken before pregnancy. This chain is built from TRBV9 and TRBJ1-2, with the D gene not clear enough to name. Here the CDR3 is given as CASSVSGISYGYTF. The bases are TGTGCCAGCAGCGTCTCGGGAATAAGCTATGGCTACACCTTC.